A single sample gave rise to the 20 T cell receptor beta chains below, sequenced in a study of blood T cells in healthy people across ages. The authors ran a second PCR of about 6 to 11 cycles using a sample-barcoded 5' primer and a J-beta primer mix. TCRdb passed the 5' RACE reads through MiXCR, listing each CDR3 protein once. This table has some 760,000 distinct CDR3 sequences, around 25% appearing once. The sample was also linked to a second study, of T cells of mothers and their children.

Sequencing was done on a sample of blood. The receptors derive from a boy younger than 18 in good health.

J is TRBJ2-7 and V is TRBV29-1; TRBD1 is a possible D gene (5 bases). Trimming took off 4 bases at V and 2 bases at J, with 12 bases between the two ends. The CDR3 totals 13 residues. Germline V gene lookup returns CDR1 SQVTM and CDR2 ANQGSEA. CDR3 in DNA: TGCAGCGTTGTGACAGACCTTACCTACGAGCAGTACTTC. The encoded protein is CSVVTDLTYEQYF.

This chain uses TRBV29-1 with TRBJ2-1, with 8 bases aligning to TRBD2. Germline CDR1 and CDR2: SQVTM and ANQGSEA. J gave up 8 bases and V 6 bases, and 12 bases lay outside the gene matches. This CDR3 has 14 amino acids. The CDR3 nucleotides are TGCAGCGTCCGTTCCGGGGGGGCCTCGGATGAGCAGTTCTTC. This translates into CSVRSGGASDEQFF.

The rearrangement joins TRBV5-1 to TRBJ2-7; 8 nucleotides line up with TRBD2. Germline lookup yields CDR1 SGHRS and CDR2 YFSETQ. Losses at the gene ends were 6 bases for V and 7 bases for J; bases not matched to a gene: 12. The CDR3 has 14 residues. In DNA, the CDR3 is TGCGCCAGCAATTCCTTAATAGCGGGAAATGAGCAGTACTTC. Amino acids: CASNSLIAGNEQYF.

This chain connects TRBV4-3 to TRBJ2-5; D gene ambiguous. The J call may not be correct, given that the DNA end is closer to TRBJ2-1. Germline lookup yields CDR1 LGHNA and CDR2 YSLEER. The CDR3 consists of 15 residues. The DNA for the CDR3 is TGCGCCAGCAGCCAAAAAGGGCCTCCTTACAATGAGCAGTTCTTC. This gives the protein CASSQKGPPYNEQFF.

The chain couples TRBV9 to TRBJ2-3; 14 nucleotides match TRBD2. The CDR3 is 20 amino acids. J lost 3 bases, V lost 4 bases, and 16 bases had no gene match. CDR1 and CDR2 (germline): SGDLS, YYNGEE. CDR3 coding DNA: TGTGCCAGCAGCACGGTAGGACTAGCGGGGGGAACGGGTAAAACAGATACGCAGTATTTT. This gives the protein CASSTVGLAGGTGKTDTQYF.

There are a few counts of this clonotype. This chain uses TRBV29-1 with TRBJ2-2; weak D call: TRBD1 (6 bases). This CDR3 is 17 amino acids long. The germline gives CDR1 SQVTM, CDR2 ANQGSEA. V lost 1 base to trimming and J lost 0 bases, with 15 bases between them. The CDR3 nucleotides are TGCAGCGTTGAAGCGGGGTCAGGGGTCCCGAACACCGGGGAGCTGTTTTTT. Translation gives CSVEAGSGVPNTGELFF.

The V and J genes are TRBV2 and TRBJ1-5, with 9 bases fitting TRBD1. Trimming took 7 bases from V and 1 from J; bases not matched to a gene: 2. The germline CDR1 and CDR2 sequences are SNHLY and FYNNEI. This CDR3 spans 14 amino acids. CDR3 bases: TGTGCCAGCAAAGGGACAGGGAGCAATCAGCCCCAGCATTTT. It is translated as CASKGTGSNQPQHF.

In its sample, this clonotype was seen once. The rearrangement joins TRBV27 to TRBJ1-5; a weak D match, TRBD1 (5 bases). Trimming took off 4 bases at V and 3 bases at J, with 13 bases between the two ends. CDR3 length: 15 residues. Germline V CDR1 and CDR2: MNHEY, SMNVEV (reference sequence). The CDR3 DNA is TGTGCCAGCAGTTCCCAGGGAGCTGCCAATCAGCCCCAGCATTTT. As protein: CASSSQGAANQPQHF.

This sequence joins TRBV29-1 and TRBJ2-5; D not resolved. The CDR3 is made up of 14 amino acids. Germline V gives CDR1 SQVTM, CDR2 ANQGSEA. The V end was cut by 2 bases, the J end by 3 bases, with 13 bases between. The CDR3 DNA sequence: TGCAGCGTTGAAAAGGGCTGGCAGAAAGAGACCCAGTACTTC. Protein sequence: CSVEKGWQKETQYF. Filled out from reference TRBV29-1 and TRBJ2-5, the complete variable domain reads SAVISQKPSRDICQRGTSLTIQCQVDSQVTMMFWYRQQPGQSLTLIATANQGSEATYESGFVIDKFPISRPNLTFSTLTVSNMSPEDSSIYLCSVEKGWQKETQYFGPGTRLLVL.

The chain carries TRBV5-8 and TRBJ1-1; perhaps TRBD1 as D (6 bases). The germline V and J ends were trimmed by 5 bases and 4 bases, with 12 bases remaining between them. CDR1 is SGHTS and CDR2 is YDEGEE in the germline V gene. The CDR3 has 13 amino acids. This CDR3 is CASRVGGPTEAFF. The CDR3 DNA reads TGTGCCAGCAGGGTAGGGGGGCCCACTGAAGCTTTCTTT.

This rearrangement joins TRBV29-1 to TRBJ2-5, with 9 positions matching TRBD1. CDR3 length: 13 residues. The V and J ends lost 6 bases and 4 bases, in that order; junction bases with no gene match: 6. CDR1 SQVTM and CDR2 ANQGSEA come from the germline V gene. CDR3 loop: CSVNRGLAETQYF. The CDR3 DNA sequence: TGCAGCGTCAACAGGGGGCTCGCAGAGACCCAGTACTTC.

This chain uses TRBV29-1 with TRBJ2-7; D is uncertain. The germline V and J ends were trimmed by 0 bases and 1 base, with 13 bases remaining between them. The germline gives CDR1 SQVTM, CDR2 ANQGSEA. CDR3 length equals 15 residues. Here the CDR3 reads CSVEDRTLESYEQYF. The CDR3 nucleotides are TGCAGCGTTGAAGACAGGACGTTAGAATCCTACGAGCAGTACTTC.

In this sample, this clonotype turned up a few times. The chain carries TRBV6-5 and TRBJ2-7; D not certain. The CDR3 sequence is 14 residues long. Deletions cut 6 bases from V and 0 bases from J, with 12 bases between. CDR1 MNHEY and CDR2 SVGAGI come from the germline V gene. In DNA, the CDR3 is TGTGCCAGCAGCGTGACTCTGAGCTCCTACGAGCAGTACTTC. Protein: CASSVTLSSYEQYF.

This clonotype was counted between two and nine times. V gene TRBV20-1 combines with J gene TRBJ2-7; the match to TRBD1 covers 9 bases. Germline CDR1 reads DFQATT; CDR2 reads SNEGSKA (reference sequence). The CDR3 totals 15 residues. J gave up 3 bases and V 3 bases, and 9 bases lay outside the gene matches. This CDR3 reads CSARALGTGFYEQYF. The CDR3 DNA follows: TGCAGTGCTAGGGCCCTAGGGACAGGGTTCTACGAGCAGTACTTC.

The CDR3 sequence is CASSEGPPGDTQYF. The CDR3 region has the DNA TGTGCCAGCTCCGAGGGGCCCCCGGGAGATACGCAGTATTTT. V is TRBV12-3 or TRBV12-4 and J is TRBJ2-3; D assignment may be TRBD1 or TRBD2 (5 bases each). This CDR3 comprises 14 residues. The V end was cut by 8 bases, the J end by 5 bases, with 17 bases between.

Details on this clonotype: It may be a read error: a sequence one base away is much more abundant. The chain employs TRBV28 and TRBJ1-1, with D perhaps TRBD1 (5 bases). The CDR3 extends over 14 amino acids. The V end lost 6 bases, the J end lost 1 base, and 12 bases lay between the germline ends. CDR1 MDHEN and CDR2 SYDVKM come from the germline V gene. The CDR3 DNA sequence: TGTGCCAGCAGAATGACAGAAAAGAACACTGAAGCTTTCTTT. This gives the protein CASRMTEKNTEAFF.

The chain links TRBV20-1 to TRBJ1-5, with 9 bases identical to TRBD1. Unmatched junction bases numbered 17, after V lost 5 bases and J lost 0 bases. There are 19 residues in the CDR3. Germline V gene sequence: CDR1 DFQATT, CDR2 SNEGSKA (reference sequence). The DNA of the CDR3 is TGCAGTGCTCCGGCCTCTAGGACAGGGGCGCCATATAGCAATCAGCCCCAGCATTTT. Protein product: CSAPASRTGAPYSNQPQHF.

This clonotype was counted ten times or more. The DNA is left out, because the CDR3 cannot be placed on it with certainty; the CDR3 is given as TCRdb lists it. This chain joins TRBV28 and TRBJ2-7; the D call of TRBD1 is as the table states it, not checked on the DNA. The germline CDR1 and CDR2 sequences are MDHEN and SYDVKM. The CDR3 spans 17 residues, counting both ends. CDR3 protein: CASSSSRGSQRAYEQYF.

This clonotype has only a few counts. This chain links TRBV7-8 with TRBJ2-1; 7 bases align to TRBD1. Near its end, the DNA agrees better with TRBJ2-5, so the J call may be wrong. The CDR3 is made up of 13 amino acids. Germline CDR1 SGHVS, CDR2 FQNEAQ. The CDR3: CASSFQTGLTQYF. CDR3 nucleotides: TGTGCCAGCAGCTTCCAGACAGGGTTAACCCAGTACTTC.

The J gene is TRBJ2-1, the V gene TRBV29-1; 9 positions agree with TRBD1. The CDR3 spans 13 residues. Per the germline V gene, CDR1 is SQVTM and CDR2 is ANQGSEA. The junction had 2 bases not matched to a gene; V was cut back by 4 bases and J by 4 bases. This CDR3 reads CSVGDRGYNEQFF. CDR3 coding DNA: TGCAGCGTTGGAGACAGGGGGTACAATGAGCAGTTCTTC.